The clone carrying this T cell receptor (beta chain) is a singleton in its sample. This sample is part of a study of technical replicates of blood from several donors. Germline trimming cut 4 bases from V and 6 bases from J; bases unmatched to any gene: 5. The germline V gene has CDR1 MNHNS and CDR2 SASEGT. This CDR3 spans 14 amino acids. Here immunoSEQ multiplex PCR was the method, and the copy in TCRdb shows in-frame clones only, minus some. The profile covers about 89,000 clones, with 85% to 95% appearing a single time and about 0.22% taken by the ten largest. This chain uses TRBV6-1 with TRBJ1-5, with 8 bases identical to TRBD1. This receptor was identified in a human donor in good health. Sequencing was performed on T cells isolated from PBMCs. The CDR3 DNA reads as TGTGCCAGCAGTGTGGGACAGGAGGGTCAGCCCCAGCATTTT. Amino acids: CASSVGQEGQPQHF.